The 8 T cell receptor beta chains below all came from one sample that was sequenced in a study of blood T cell repertoires in COVID-19. Assay used: immunoSEQ multiplex PCR; TCRdb lists only in-frame clones, some missing. The sample records about 210,000 clones, around 81% being singletons. The sequenced material came from peripheral blood. Receptors were obtained from a human donor in a cohort sampled during active COVID-19.

V is TRBV4-1 and J is TRBJ1-4; a possible D gene is TRBD1 (6 bases). V lost 5 bases and J 0 bases, leaving 10 bases between the germline ends. The germline gives CDR1 MGHRA, CDR2 YSYEKL. CDR3 size: 15 residues. The CDR3 loop reads CASSSRGSTNEKLFF. For the CDR3, the DNA is TGCGCCAGCAGCTCCAGGGGTTCAACTAATGAAAAACTGTTTTTT.

A word on this clone: At one boundary the junction diverges from the germline segment, which might be a read error. The chain uses TRBV5-1 and TRBJ2-7, with 10 nucleotides matching TRBD2. The CDR3 extends over 18 amino acids. The germline V gene has CDR1 SGHRS and CDR2 YFSETQ. The CDR3 is CASSLAGLAGVPSDEQYF. The DNA for the CDR3 is TGCGCCAGCAGCTTGGCCGGCCTAGCGGGGGTCCCCTCCGACGAGCAGTACTTC.

The V call is TRBV19, the J call TRBJ2-7, with a weak D call TRBD2 (5 bases). This CDR3 has 14 amino acids. The germline V and J ends were trimmed by 5 bases and 3 bases, with 14 bases remaining between them. The germline CDR1 and CDR2 sequences are LNHDA and SQIVND (reference sequence). The CDR3 bases are TGTGCCAGTAGTCTCTCCCTACTAGACTACGAGCAGTACTTC. Its protein product is CASSLSLLDYEQYF. Supplemented by reference TRBV19 and TRBJ2-7, the full variable domain reads DGGITQSPKYLFRKEGQNVTLSCEQNLNHDAMYWYRQDPGQGLRLIYYSQIVNDFQKGDIAEGYSVSREKKESFPLTVTSAQKNPTAFYLCASSLSLLDYEQYFGPGTRLTVT.

V and J are TRBV4-3 and TRBJ1-4; D is undetermined. The ends were cut back, 3 bases at V and 5 bases at J, with 16 bases in the middle. Germline-derived CDR1 and CDR2 are LGHNA and YSLEER. The CDR3 has 16 residues. CDR3 in amino acids: CASSHPGRAFNEKLFF. The CDR3 DNA sequence: TGCGCCAGCAGCCACCCTGGGCGGGCTTTCAATGAAAAACTGTTTTTT.

The sample holds a few counts of this clone. Additional DNA sequences in this sample encode the identical CDR3. V and J are TRBV9 and TRBJ2-3; no clear D gene. The V and J ends lost 0 bases and 4 bases respectively, with 3 bases between them. The V gene's germline CDR1 is SGDLS and CDR2 YYNGEE. The CDR3 length is 12 residues. The CDR3: CASSVVSDTQYF. The CDR3 region has the DNA TGTGCCAGCAGCGTAGTCTCAGATACGCAGTATTTT. Variable domain in full (rest from reference TRBV9 and TRBJ2-3): DSGVTQTPKHLITATGQRVTLRCSPRSGDLSVYWYQQSLDQGLQFLIQYYNGEERAKGNILERFSAQQFPDLHSELNLSSLELGDSALYFCASSVVSDTQYFGPGTRLTVL.

The chain links TRBV6-6 to TRBJ1-6; perhaps TRBD1 as D (5 bases). The CDR3 spans 15 residues. V gave up 6 bases and J gave up 6 bases, with 15 bases separating them. Germline CDR1 MNHNY, CDR2 SVGAGI (reference sequence). CDR3 protein: CASRSPTVTNSPLHF. For the CDR3, the DNA is TGTGCCAGCAGATCCCCGACAGTCACTAATTCACCCCTCCACTTT.

This chain connects TRBV15 to TRBJ1-3; D is perhaps TRBD1 (5 bases). From germline, CDR1 is LNHNV and CDR2 YYDKDF (reference sequence). Trimming left V 4 bases short and J 6 bases short, with 13 bases between. The CDR3 loop spans 14 amino acids. In nucleotides, the CDR3 is TGTGCCACCAGCACCCCGGGGGTAGCAAACACCATATATTTT. This codes for CATSTPGVANTIYF. Filled out from reference TRBV15 and TRBJ1-3, the complete variable domain reads DAMVIQNPRYQVTQFGKPVTLSCSQTLNHNVMYWYQQKSSQAPKLLFHYYDKDFNNEADTPDNFQSRRPNTSFCFLDIRSPGLGDTAMYLCATSTPGVANTIYFGEGSWLTVV.

This chain joins TRBV20-1 and TRBJ2-1; no firm D call. CDR1 and CDR2 from the germline V gene are DFQATT and SNEGSKA (reference sequence). V lost 6 bases and J lost 4, with 4 bases in between. There are 10 residues in the CDR3. Here the CDR3 reads CSAPYNEQFF. The CDR3 DNA reads TGCAGTGCCCCTTACAATGAGCAGTTCTTC.